Sequencing of this T cell receptor (beta chain) was carried out in a study of beta chain features in type 1 diabetes. Overall study context: The samples had 90 million to 130 million sorted cells examined in all. Findings of the study overall: Shorter TCRB CDR3s, moderately but significantly so, were found in Type 1 diabetes patients in all four CD4+ subsets. Amplification by PCR could prefer shorter templates, with the same effect in patients and controls.

J gave up 0 bases and V 6 bases, and 5 bases lay outside the gene matches. Germline values: CDR1 SNHLY, CDR2 FYNNEI. This CDR3 contains 15 residues. Notes on this clone: What it binds is not known.

The sequenced template was cDNA made from the entire isolated RNA. Assay used: immunoSEQ multiplex PCR; TCRdb lists only in-frame clones, some missing. The table includes 150,000 to 200,000 clones, 8% to 8.5% detected once. The TCR sequence derives from a woman aged 18-30 years with type 1 diabetes. This chain links TRBV2 with TRBJ2-7, with 10 bases matching TRBD2. Sequencing input: central memory CD4+ T cells from blood. CDR3 protein: CASSPSGRVSYEQYF. In DNA, the CDR3 is TGTGCCAGCAGCCCTAGCGGGAGAGTCTCCTACGAGCAGTACTTC.